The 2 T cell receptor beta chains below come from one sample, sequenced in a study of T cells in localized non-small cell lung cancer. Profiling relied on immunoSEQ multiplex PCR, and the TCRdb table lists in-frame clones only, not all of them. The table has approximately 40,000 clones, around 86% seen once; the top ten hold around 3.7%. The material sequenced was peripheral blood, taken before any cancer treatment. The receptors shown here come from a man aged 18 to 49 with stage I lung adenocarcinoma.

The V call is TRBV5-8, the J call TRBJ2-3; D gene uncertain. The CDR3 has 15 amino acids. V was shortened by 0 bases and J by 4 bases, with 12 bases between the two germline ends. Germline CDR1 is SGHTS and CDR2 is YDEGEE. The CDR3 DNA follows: TGTGCCAGCAGCTTGGTAGAAGGCGGCTCAGATACGCAGTATTTT. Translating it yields CASSLVEGGSDTQYF.

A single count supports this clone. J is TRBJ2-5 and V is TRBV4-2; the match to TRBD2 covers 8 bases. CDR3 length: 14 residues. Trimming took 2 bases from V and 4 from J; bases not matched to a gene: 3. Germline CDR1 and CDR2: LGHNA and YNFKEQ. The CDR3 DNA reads TGTGCCAGCAGCCAAAGCGGGGGCCTAGAGACCCAGTACTTC. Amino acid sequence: CASSQSGGLETQYF.